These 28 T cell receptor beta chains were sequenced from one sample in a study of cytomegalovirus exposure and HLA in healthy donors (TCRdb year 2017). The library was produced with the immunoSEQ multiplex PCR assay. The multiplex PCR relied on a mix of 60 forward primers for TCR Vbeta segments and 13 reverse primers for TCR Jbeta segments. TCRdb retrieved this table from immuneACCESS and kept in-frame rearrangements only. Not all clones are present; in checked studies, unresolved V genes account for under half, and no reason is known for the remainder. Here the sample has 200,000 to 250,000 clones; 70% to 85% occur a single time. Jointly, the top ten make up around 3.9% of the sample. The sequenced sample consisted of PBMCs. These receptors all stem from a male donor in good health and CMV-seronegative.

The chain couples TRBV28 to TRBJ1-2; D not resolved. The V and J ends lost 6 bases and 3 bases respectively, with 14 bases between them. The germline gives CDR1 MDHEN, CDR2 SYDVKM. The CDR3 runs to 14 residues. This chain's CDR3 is CASRQTPPDYGYTF. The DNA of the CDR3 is TGTGCCAGCAGACAGACACCTCCTGACTATGGCTACACCTTC.

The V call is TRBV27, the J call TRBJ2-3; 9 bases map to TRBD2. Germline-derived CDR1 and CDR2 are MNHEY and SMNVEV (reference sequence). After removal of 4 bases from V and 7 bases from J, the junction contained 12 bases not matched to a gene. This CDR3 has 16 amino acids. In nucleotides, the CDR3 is TGTGCCAGCAGTTCGAACAGACTAGCGGAGAAGTATACGCAGTATTTT. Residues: CASSSNRLAEKYTQYF.

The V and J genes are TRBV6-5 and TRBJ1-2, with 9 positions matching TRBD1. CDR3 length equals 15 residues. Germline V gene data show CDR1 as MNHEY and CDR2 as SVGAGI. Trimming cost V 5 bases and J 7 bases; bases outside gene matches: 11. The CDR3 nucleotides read TGTGCCAGCAGTCAACCGGGACAGGGATGGGGTGGCTACACCTTC. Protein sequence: CASSQPGQGWGGYTF.

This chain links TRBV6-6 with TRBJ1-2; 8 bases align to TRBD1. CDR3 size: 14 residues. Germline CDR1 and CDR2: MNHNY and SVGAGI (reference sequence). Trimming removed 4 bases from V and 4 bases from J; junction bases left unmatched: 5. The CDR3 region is CASSSPGTGYGYTF. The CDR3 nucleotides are TGTGCCAGCAGTTCCCCCGGGACAGGCTATGGCTACACCTTC.

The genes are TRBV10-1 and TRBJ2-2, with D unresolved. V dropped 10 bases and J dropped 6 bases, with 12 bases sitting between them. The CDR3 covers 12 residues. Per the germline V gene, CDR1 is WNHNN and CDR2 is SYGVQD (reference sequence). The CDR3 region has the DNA TGCGCCACCTCGGAGATGCCCGGGGAGCTGTTTTTT. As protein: CATSEMPGELFF.

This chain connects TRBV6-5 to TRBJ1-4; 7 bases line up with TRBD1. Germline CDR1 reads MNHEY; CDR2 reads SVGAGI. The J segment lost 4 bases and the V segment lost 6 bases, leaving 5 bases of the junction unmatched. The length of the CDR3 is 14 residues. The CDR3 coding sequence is TGTGCCAGCAGACAGGGGCGAGGTAATGAAAAACTGTTTTTT. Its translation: CASRQGRGNEKLFF.

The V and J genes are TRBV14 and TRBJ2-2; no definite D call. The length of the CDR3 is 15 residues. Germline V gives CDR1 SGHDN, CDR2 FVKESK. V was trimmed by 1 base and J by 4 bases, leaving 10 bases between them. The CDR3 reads CASSQVRVSTGELFF. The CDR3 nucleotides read TGTGCCAGCAGCCAAGTTCGGGTTAGCACCGGGGAGCTGTTTTTT.

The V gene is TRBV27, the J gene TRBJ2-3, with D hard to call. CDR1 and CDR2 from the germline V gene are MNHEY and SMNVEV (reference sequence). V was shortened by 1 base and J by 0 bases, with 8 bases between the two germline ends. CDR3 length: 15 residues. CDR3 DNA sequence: TGTGCCAGCAGTTTATTATTCCCTAGCACAGATACGCAGTATTTT. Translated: CASSLLFPSTDTQYF.

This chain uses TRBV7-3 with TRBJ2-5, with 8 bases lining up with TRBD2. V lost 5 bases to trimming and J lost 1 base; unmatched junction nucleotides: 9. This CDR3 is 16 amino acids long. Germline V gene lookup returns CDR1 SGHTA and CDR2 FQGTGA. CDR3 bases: TGTGCCAGCAGCAAAGAACCGGGGGGGGCCCAAGAGACCCAGTACTTC. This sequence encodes CASSKEPGGAQETQYF.

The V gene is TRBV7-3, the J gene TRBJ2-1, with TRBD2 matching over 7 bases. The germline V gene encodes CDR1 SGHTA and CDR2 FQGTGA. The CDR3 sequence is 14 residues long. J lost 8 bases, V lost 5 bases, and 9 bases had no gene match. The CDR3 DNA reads TGTGCCAGCAGCCCTCCGGGGAGGGACCATGAGCAGTTCTTC. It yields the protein CASSPPGRDHEQFF.

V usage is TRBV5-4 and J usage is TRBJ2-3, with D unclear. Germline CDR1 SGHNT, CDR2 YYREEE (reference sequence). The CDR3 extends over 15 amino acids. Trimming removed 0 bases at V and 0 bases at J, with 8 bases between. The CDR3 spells CASSLDSFSTDTQYF. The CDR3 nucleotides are TGTGCCAGCAGCTTGGACAGCTTTAGCACAGATACGCAGTATTTT.

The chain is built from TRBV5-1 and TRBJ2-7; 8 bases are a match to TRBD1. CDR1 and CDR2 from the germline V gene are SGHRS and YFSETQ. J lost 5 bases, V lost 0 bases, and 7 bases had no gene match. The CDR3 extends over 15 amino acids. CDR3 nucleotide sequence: TGCGCCAGCAGCTTGGTACAGGGGGAAGGCAACGAGCAGTACTTC. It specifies CASSLVQGEGNEQYF.

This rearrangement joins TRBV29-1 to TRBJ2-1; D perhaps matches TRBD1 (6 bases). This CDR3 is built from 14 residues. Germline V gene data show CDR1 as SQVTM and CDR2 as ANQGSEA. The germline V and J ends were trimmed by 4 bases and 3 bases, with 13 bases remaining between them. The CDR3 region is CSVVIVRGYNEQFF. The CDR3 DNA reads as TGCAGCGTTGTAATAGTCAGGGGCTACAATGAGCAGTTCTTC.

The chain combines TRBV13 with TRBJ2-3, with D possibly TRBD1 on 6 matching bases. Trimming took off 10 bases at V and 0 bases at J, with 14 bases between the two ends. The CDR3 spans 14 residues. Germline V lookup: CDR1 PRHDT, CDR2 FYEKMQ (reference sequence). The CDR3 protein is CATNPDRSTDTQYF. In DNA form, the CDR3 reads TGTGCCACCAACCCAGACAGGAGCACAGATACGCAGTATTTT.

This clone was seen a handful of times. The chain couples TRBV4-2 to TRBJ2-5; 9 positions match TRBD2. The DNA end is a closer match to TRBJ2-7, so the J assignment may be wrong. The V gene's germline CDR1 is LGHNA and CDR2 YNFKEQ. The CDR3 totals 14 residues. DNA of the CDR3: TGTGCCAGCAGCCAAGGTAGCGGGAGATACGAGCAGTACTTC. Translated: CASSQGSGRYEQYF.

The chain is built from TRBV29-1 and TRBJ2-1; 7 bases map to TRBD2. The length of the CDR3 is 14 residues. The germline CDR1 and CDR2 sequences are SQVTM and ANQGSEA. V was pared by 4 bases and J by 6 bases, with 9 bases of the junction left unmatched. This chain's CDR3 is CSVGFGGRGNEQFF. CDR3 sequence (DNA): TGCAGCGTTGGGTTTGGGGGGAGGGGCAATGAGCAGTTCTTC.

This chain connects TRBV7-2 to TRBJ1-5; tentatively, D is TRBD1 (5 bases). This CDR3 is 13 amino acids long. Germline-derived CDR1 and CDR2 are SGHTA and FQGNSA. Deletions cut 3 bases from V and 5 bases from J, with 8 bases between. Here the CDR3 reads CASSLSRDQPQHF. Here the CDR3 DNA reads TGTGCCAGCAGCTTGTCCAGGGATCAGCCCCAGCATTTT.

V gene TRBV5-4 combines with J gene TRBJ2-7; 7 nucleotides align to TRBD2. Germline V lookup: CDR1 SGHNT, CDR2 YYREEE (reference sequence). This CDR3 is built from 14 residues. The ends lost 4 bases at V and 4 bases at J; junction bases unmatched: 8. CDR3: CASSLGSSGYEQYF. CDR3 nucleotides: TGTGCCAGCAGCCTGGGCTCTAGCGGATACGAGCAGTACTTC. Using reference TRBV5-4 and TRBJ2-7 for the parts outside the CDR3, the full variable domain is ETGVTQSPTHLIKTRGQQVTLRCSSQSGHNTVSWYQQALGQGPQFIFQYYREEENGRGNFPPRFSGLQFPNYSSELNVNALELDDSALYLCASSLGSSGYEQYFGPGTRLTVT.

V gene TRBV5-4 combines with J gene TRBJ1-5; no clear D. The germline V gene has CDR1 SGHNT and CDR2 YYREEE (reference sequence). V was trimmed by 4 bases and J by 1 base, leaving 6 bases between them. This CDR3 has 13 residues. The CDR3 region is CASSPGSNQPQHF. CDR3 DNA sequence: TGTGCCAGCAGCCCCGGGAGCAATCAGCCCCAGCATTTT.

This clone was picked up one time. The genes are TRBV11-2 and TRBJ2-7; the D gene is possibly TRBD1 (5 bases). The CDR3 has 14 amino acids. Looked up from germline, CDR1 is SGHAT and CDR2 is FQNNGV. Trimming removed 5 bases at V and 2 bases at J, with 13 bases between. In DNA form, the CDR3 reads TGTGCCAGCAGCCCACACAGGAATGCCTACGAGCAGTACTTC. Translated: CASSPHRNAYEQYF.

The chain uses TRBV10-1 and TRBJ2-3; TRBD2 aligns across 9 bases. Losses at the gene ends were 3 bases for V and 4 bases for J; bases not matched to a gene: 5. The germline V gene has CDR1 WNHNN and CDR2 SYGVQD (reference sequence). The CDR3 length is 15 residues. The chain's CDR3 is CASSDSGRSPDTQYF. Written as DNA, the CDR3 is TGCGCCAGCAGTGACAGCGGGAGGTCCCCAGATACGCAGTATTTT.

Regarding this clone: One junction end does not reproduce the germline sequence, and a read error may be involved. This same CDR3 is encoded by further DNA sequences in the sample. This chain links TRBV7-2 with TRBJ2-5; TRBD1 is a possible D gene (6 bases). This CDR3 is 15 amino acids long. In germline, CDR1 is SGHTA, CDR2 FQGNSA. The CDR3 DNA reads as TGTGCTAGCAGCTTAGTCCAGGGGCTGCAAGAGACCCAGTACTTC. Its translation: CASSLVQGLQETQYF.

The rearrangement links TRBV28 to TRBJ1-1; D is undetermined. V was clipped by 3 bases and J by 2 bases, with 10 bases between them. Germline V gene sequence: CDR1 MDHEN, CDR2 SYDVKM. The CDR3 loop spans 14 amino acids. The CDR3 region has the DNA TGTGCCAGCAGTTTTCCGGGGATAAACACTGAAGCTTTCTTT. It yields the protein CASSFPGINTEAFF.

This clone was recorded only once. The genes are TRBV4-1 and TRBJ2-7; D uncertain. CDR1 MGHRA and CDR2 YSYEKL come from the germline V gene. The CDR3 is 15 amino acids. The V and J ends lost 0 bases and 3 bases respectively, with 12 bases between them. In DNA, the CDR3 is TGCGCCAGCAGCCAAGAAATCGGGTTTCTCTACGAGCAGTACTTC. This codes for CASSQEIGFLYEQYF.

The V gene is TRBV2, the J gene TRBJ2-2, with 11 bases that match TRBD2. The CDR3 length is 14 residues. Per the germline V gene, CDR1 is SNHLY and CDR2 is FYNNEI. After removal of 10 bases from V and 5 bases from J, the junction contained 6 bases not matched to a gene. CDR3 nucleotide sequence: TGTGCCACCGAACTAGCGGGAGAGACCGGGGAGCTGTTTTTT. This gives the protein CATELAGETGELFF.

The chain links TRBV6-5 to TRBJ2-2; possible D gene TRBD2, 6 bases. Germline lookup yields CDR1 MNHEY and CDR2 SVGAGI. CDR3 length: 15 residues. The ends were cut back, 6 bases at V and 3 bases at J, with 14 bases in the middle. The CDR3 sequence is CASSYRETDTGELFF. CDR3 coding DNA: TGTGCCAGCAGCTACCGGGAGACGGACACCGGGGAGCTGTTTTTT.

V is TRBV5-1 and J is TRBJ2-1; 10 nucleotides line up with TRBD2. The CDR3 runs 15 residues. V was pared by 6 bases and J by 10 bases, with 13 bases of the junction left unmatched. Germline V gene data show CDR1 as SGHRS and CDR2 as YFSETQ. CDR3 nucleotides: TGCGCCAGCACCCGGACTAGCGGACCGAAAGGGGAGCAGTTCTTC. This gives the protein CASTRTSGPKGEQFF.

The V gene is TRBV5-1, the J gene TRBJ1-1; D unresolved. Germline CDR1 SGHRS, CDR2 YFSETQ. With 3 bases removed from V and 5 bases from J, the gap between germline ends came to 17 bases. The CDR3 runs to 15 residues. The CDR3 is CASSYIQGGRTEAFF. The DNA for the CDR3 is TGCGCCAGCAGCTATATACAAGGAGGGAGGACTGAAGCTTTCTTT.